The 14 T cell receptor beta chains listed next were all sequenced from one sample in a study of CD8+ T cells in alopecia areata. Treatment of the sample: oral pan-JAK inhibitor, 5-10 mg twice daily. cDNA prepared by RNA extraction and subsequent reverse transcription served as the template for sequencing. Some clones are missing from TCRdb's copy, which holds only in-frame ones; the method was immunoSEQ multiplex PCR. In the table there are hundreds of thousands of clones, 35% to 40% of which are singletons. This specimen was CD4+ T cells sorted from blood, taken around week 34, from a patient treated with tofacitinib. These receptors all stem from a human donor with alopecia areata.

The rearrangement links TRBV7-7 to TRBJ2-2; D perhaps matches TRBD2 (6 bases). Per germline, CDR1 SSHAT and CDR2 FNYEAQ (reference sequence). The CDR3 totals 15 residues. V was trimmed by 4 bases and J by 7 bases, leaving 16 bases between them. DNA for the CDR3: TGTGCCAGCAGCTACGGGGGATTTGGGGACGGGGAGCTGTTTTTT. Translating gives CASSYGGFGDGELFF.

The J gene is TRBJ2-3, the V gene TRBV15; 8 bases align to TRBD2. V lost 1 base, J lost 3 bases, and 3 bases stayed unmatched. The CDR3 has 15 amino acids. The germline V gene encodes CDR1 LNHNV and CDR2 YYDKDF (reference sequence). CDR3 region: CATSRAGLVTDTQYF. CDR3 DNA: TGTGCCACCAGCAGAGCGGGACTAGTAACAGATACGCAGTATTTT.

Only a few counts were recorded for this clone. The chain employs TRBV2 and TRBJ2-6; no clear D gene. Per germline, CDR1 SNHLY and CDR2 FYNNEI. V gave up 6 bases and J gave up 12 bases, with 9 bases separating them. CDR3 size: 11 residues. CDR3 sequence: CASSPTSVLTF. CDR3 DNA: TGTGCCAGCAGCCCCACGTCCGTCCTGACTTTC.

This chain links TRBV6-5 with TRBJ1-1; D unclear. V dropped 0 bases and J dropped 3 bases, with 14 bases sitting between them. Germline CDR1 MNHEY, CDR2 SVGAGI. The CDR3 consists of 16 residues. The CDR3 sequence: CASSYSTYRVYTEAFF. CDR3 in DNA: TGTGCCAGCAGTTACTCCACGTATCGGGTTTACACTGAAGCTTTCTTT.

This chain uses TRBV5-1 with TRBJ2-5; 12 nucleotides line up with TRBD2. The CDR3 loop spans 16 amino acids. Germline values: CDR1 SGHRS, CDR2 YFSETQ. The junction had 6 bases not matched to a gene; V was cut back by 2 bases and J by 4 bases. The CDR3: CASSLGLAGPGETQYF. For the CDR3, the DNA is TGCGCCAGCAGCTTAGGACTAGCGGGACCTGGAGAGACCCAGTACTTC.

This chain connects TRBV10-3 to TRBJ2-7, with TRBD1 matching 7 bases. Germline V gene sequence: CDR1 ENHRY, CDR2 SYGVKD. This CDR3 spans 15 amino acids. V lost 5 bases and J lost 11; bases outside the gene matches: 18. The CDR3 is CAISSNGTALGREYF. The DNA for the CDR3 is TGTGCCATCAGTAGCAACGGGACAGCCCTTGGGCGGGAGTACTTC.

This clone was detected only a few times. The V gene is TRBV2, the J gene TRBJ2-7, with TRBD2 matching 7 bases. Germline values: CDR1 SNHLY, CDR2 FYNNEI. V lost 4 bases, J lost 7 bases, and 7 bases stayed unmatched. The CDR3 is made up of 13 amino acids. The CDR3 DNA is TGTGCCAGCAGTGGTAGTACGGGGGGAGAGCAGTACTTC. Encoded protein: CASSGSTGGEQYF.

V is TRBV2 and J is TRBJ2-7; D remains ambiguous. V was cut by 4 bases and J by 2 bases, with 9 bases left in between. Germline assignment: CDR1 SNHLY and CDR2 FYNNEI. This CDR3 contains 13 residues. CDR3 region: CASSGASAYEQYF. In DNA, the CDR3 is TGTGCCAGCAGTGGTGCCAGTGCCTACGAGCAGTACTTC.

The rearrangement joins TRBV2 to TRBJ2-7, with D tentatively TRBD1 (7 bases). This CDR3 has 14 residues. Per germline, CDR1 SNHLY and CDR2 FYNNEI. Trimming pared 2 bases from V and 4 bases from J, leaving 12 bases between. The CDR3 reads CASSEQGEVYEQYF. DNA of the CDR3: TGTGCCAGCAGTGAACAGGGGGAGGTATACGAGCAGTACTTC.

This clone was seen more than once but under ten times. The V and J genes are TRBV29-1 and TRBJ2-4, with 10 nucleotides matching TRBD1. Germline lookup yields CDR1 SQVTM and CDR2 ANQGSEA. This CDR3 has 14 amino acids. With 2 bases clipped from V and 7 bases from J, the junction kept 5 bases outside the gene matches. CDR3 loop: CSVEYRDRGNIQYF. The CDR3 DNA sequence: TGCAGCGTTGAATACCGGGACAGGGGTAACATTCAGTACTTC.

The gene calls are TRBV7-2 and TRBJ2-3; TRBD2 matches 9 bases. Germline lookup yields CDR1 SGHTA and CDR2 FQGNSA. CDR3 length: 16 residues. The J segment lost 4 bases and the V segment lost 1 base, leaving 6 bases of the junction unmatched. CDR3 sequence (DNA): TGTGCCAGCAGCTTAGGCGGGGGGGCCGGGGCAGATACGCAGTATTTT. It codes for CASSLGGGAGADTQYF.

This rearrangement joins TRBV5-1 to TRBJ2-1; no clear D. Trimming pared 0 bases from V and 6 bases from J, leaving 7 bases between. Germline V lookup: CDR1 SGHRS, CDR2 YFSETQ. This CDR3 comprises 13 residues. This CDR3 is CASSLVWGNEQFF. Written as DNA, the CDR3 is TGCGCCAGCAGCTTGGTTTGGGGCAATGAGCAGTTCTTC.

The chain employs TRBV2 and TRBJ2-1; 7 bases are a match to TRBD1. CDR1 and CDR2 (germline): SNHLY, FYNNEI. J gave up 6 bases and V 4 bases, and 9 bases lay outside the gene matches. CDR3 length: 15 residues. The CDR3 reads CASSGDSSLPNEQFF. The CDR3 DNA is TGTGCCAGCAGTGGGGACAGCTCCTTGCCCAATGAGCAGTTCTTC. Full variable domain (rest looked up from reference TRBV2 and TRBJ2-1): EPEVTQTPSHQVTQMGQEVILRCVPISNHLYFYWYRQILGQKVEFLVSFYNNEISEKSEIFDDQFSVERPDGSNFTLKIRSTKLEDSAMYFCASSGDSSLPNEQFFGPGTRLTVL.

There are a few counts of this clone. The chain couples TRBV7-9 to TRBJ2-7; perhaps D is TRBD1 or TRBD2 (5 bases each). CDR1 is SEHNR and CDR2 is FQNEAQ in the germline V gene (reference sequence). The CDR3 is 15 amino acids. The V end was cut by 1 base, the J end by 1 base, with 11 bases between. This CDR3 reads CASSLVGEGSYEQYF. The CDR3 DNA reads TGTGCCAGCAGCTTAGTGGGGGAAGGATCCTACGAGCAGTACTTC.